The sequence of this T cell receptor beta chain was determined in a study of cytomegalovirus exposure and HLA in healthy donors. The study, taken as a whole, reports: Most of the TCR beta V segments (in an earlier analysis) were productive either about 87% or about 30% of the time. Sequencing depth across donors, presence/absence analyses assumed, was roughly uniform.

Worth noting for this clone: Its target is not known.

The PCR employed 60 Vbeta primers together with 13 Jbeta primers. Profiled with immunoSEQ multiplex PCR; TCRdb holds only in-frame clones, not every one. Listed are 50,000 to 80,000 clones; 3.5% to 4% falls within the top ten. The sequence was obtained from a woman aged 18-29 years in good health and CMV-seronegative. Sequencing was carried out using PBMCs.

CDR3 coding DNA: TGTGCCAGCTCAGCCGCCCCAGGGGAAAATGAGCAGTTCTTC. This gives the protein CASSAAPGENEQFF. This chain joins TRBV18 and TRBJ2-1; a possible D gene is TRBD1 (6 bases). The V gene's germline CDR1 is KGHSH and CDR2 LQKENI. CDR3 size: 14 residues. Trimming removed 5 bases from V and 7 bases from J, with 15 bases in between. Complete variable domain (other parts from reference TRBV18 and TRBJ2-1): NAGVMQNPRHLVRRRGQEARLRCSPMKGHSHVYWYRQLPEEGLKFMVYLQKENIIDESGMPKERFSAEFPKEGPSILRIQQVVRGDSAAYFCASSAAPGENEQFFGPGTRLTVL.